Listed below are T cell receptor beta chains from one sample, sequenced in a study of T cell responses to AZD1222 COVID-19 vaccine. Here immunoSEQ multiplex PCR was the method, and the copy in TCRdb shows in-frame clones only, minus some. The data hold around 130,000 clones, with about 94% observed a single time. Sample: peripheral blood, taken on day 0 of AZD1222 vaccination. The receptors were sampled from an adult in good health. CDR3s include the opening cysteine and the closing phenylalanine or tryptophan. Each record gives: clone size, CDR3 length, J gene, V gene, D gene, CDR3 protein, CDR3 DNA. D genes are given only for firm matches. Clone size appears in some rows only: once, few, many, or a class for an expanded clone.

abundance: .; len: 17; j_gene: TRBJ1-5; v_gene: TRBV11-2; d_gene: .; CDR3aa: CASSPPPSESSNQPQHF; CDR3nt: TGTGCCAGCAGCCCCCCGCCCTCGGAGAGTAGCAATCAGCCCCAGCATTTT
abundance: .; len: 12; j_gene: TRBJ1-1; v_gene: TRBV7-3; d_gene: .; CDR3aa: CASSYTWSEAFF; CDR3nt: TGTGCCAGCAGCTATACCTGGTCTGAAGCTTTCTTT
abundance: .; len: 15; j_gene: TRBJ1-6; v_gene: TRBV27; d_gene: .; CDR3aa: CASRSSSLPNSPLHF; CDR3nt: TGTGCCAGCAGGTCCTCCAGTCTCCCCAATTCACCCCTCCACTTT
abundance: .; len: 14; j_gene: TRBJ2-1; v_gene: TRBV6-5; d_gene: TRBD2; CDR3aa: CASRTSGGSDEQFF; CDR3nt: TGTGCCAGCAGGACTAGCGGGGGGTCGGATGAGCAGTTCTTC
abundance: .; len: 19; j_gene: TRBJ2-2; v_gene: TRBV6-6; d_gene: TRBD1; CDR3aa: CASSRRGRDRFANTGELFF; CDR3nt: TGTGCCAGCAGTCGAAGAGGTCGGGACAGATTCGCGAACACCGGGGAGCTGTTTTTT
abundance: .; len: 16; j_gene: TRBJ2-1; v_gene: TRBV19; d_gene: .; CDR3aa: CASSRGGQVLTNEQFF; CDR3nt: TGTGCCAGTAGTAGGGGGGGACAGGTTTTGACAAATGAGCAGTTCTTC
abundance: .; len: 17; j_gene: TRBJ1-3; v_gene: TRBV11-2; d_gene: .; CDR3aa: CASSPRAGPASGNTIYF; CDR3nt: TGTGCCAGCAGCCCCCGGGCCGGTCCCGCCTCTGGAAACACCATATATTTT
abundance: .; len: 14; j_gene: TRBJ1-5; v_gene: TRBV4-1; d_gene: .; CDR3aa: CASSTDSTNQPQHF; CDR3nt: TGCGCCAGCAGCACGGACAGTACCAATCAGCCCCAGCATTTT
abundance: .; len: 15; j_gene: TRBJ1-6; v_gene: TRBV7-2; d_gene: .; CDR3aa: CASSLGGRGNSPLHF; CDR3nt: TGTGCCAGCAGCTTAGGGGGCAGGGGTAATTCACCCCTCCACTTT
abundance: .; len: 15; j_gene: TRBJ2-1; v_gene: TRBV9; d_gene: TRBD1; CDR3aa: CASSAGGTGYNEQFF; CDR3nt: TGTGCCAGCAGCGCCGGGGGGACAGGGTACAATGAGCAGTTCTTC
abundance: once; len: 16; j_gene: TRBJ1-6; v_gene: TRBV15; d_gene: .; CDR3aa: CATSRERLGVSSPLHF; CDR3nt: TGTGCCACCAGCAGAGAGAGGCTAGGGGTCAGTTCACCCCTCCACTTT
abundance: once; len: 17; j_gene: TRBJ1-2; v_gene: TRBV7-9; d_gene: TRBD1; CDR3aa: CASSFRGTGESNYGYTF; CDR3nt: TGTGCCAGCAGTTTCCGTGGGACAGGGGAATCTAACTATGGCTACACCTTC
abundance: .; len: 12; j_gene: TRBJ1-1; v_gene: TRBV19; d_gene: .; CDR3aa: CASNIGETEAFF; CDR3nt: TGTGCCAGTAATATAGGCGAAACTGAAGCTTTCTTT
abundance: .; len: 13; j_gene: TRBJ1-2; v_gene: TRBV18; d_gene: TRBD1; CDR3aa: CASSPGGWDGYTF; CDR3nt: TGTGCCAGCTCGCCAGGGGGCTGGGATGGCTACACCTTC
abundance: .; len: 13; j_gene: TRBJ1-1; v_gene: TRBV29-1; d_gene: .; CDR3aa: CSVDPRLNTEAFF; CDR3nt: TGCAGCGTTGACCCCCGTTTGAACACTGAAGCTTTCTTT
abundance: .; len: 15; j_gene: TRBJ2-3; v_gene: TRBV4-2; d_gene: .; CDR3aa: CASSQDGVSTDTQYF; CDR3nt: TGTGCCAGCAGCCAAGACGGCGTGTCCACAGATACGCAGTATTTT
abundance: .; len: 17; j_gene: TRBJ2-6; v_gene: TRBV15; d_gene: TRBD1; CDR3aa: CATTGTGKISGANVLTF; CDR3nt: TGTGCCACCACCGGGACAGGGAAAATCTCTGGGGCCAACGTCCTGACTTTC
abundance: .; len: 18; j_gene: TRBJ1-3; v_gene: TRBV24-1; d_gene: .; CDR3aa: CAYPGPPPGRSSGNTIYF; CDR3nt: TGTGCATATCCGGGCCCCCCCCCGGGCCGCAGCTCTGGAAACACCATATATTTT
abundance: .; len: 15; j_gene: TRBJ1-6; v_gene: TRBV3-1/TRBV3-2; d_gene: .; CDR3aa: CASSQGLLSGSPLHF; CDR3nt: TGTGCCAGCAGCCAAGGATTGCTTTCGGGGTCACCCCTCCACTTT
abundance: once; len: 14; j_gene: TRBJ2-3; v_gene: TRBV14; d_gene: TRBD2; CDR3aa: CASQSGALRDTQYF; CDR3nt: TGTGCCAGTCAGAGCGGGGCCCTTAGAGATACGCAGTATTTT
abundance: .; len: 14; j_gene: TRBJ2-7; v_gene: TRBV19; d_gene: TRBD1; CDR3aa: CASSGGQVSYEQYF; CDR3nt: TGTGCCAGTAGTGGGGGACAGGTATCCTACGAGCAGTACTTC
abundance: .; len: 15; j_gene: TRBJ2-5; v_gene: TRBV27; d_gene: TRBD1; CDR3aa: CASSPTRGMGETQYF; CDR3nt: TGTGCCAGCAGTCCGACCAGGGGGATGGGAGAGACCCAGTACTTC
abundance: .; len: 13; j_gene: TRBJ2-7; v_gene: TRBV4-2; d_gene: TRBD1; CDR3aa: CASSLNRGSEQYF; CDR3nt: TGTGCCAGCAGCCTGAACAGGGGATCCGAGCAGTACTTC
abundance: .; len: 15; j_gene: TRBJ1-5; v_gene: TRBV5-5; d_gene: .; CDR3aa: CASSLVSGVNQPQHF; CDR3nt: TGTGCCAGCAGCTTGGTTTCAGGGGTCAATCAGCCCCAGCATTTT
abundance: .; len: 14; j_gene: TRBJ1-6; v_gene: TRBV2; d_gene: .; CDR3aa: CASVGSSYNSPLHF; CDR3nt: TGTGCCAGCGTCGGAAGCTCCTATAATTCACCCCTCCACTTT
abundance: .; len: 16; j_gene: TRBJ1-3; v_gene: TRBV5-6; d_gene: TRBD1; CDR3aa: CASSLVSTGGGNTIYF; CDR3nt: TGTGCCAGCAGCTTGGTGTCCACAGGGGGAGGAAACACCATATATTTT
abundance: .; len: 14; j_gene: TRBJ1-2; v_gene: TRBV7-9; d_gene: TRBD1; CDR3aa: CASNGQTGGTGYTF; CDR3nt: TGTGCCAGCAACGGCCAGACAGGGGGAACTGGCTACACCTTC
abundance: .; len: 15; j_gene: TRBJ1-1; v_gene: TRBV11-2; d_gene: TRBD1; CDR3aa: CASSLGGRGYTEAFF; CDR3nt: TGTGCCAGCAGCTTAGGGGGCAGGGGGTACACTGAAGCTTTCTTT
abundance: .; len: 13; j_gene: TRBJ1-6; v_gene: TRBV6-2/TRBV6-3; d_gene: .; CDR3aa: CASSPRDQEPLHF; CDR3nt: TGTGCCAGCAGCCCAAGGGACCAAGAACCCCTCCACTTT
abundance: .; len: 16; j_gene: TRBJ1-3; v_gene: TRBV4-1; d_gene: .; CDR3aa: CASSQDWRASGNTIYF; CDR3nt: TGCGCCAGCAGCCAAGATTGGCGGGCCTCTGGAAACACCATATATTTT
abundance: once; len: 14; j_gene: TRBJ1-1; v_gene: TRBV29-1; d_gene: .; CDR3aa: CSALGSSVNTEAFF; CDR3nt: TGCAGCGCCCTGGGTTCATCTGTGAACACTGAAGCTTTCTTT
abundance: .; len: 15; j_gene: TRBJ2-3; v_gene: TRBV7-8; d_gene: .; CDR3aa: CASTIRTKSTDTQYF; CDR3nt: TGTGCCAGCACCATACGGACTAAAAGCACAGATACGCAGTATTTT